The 3 T cell receptor beta chains below come from one sample, sequenced in a study of T-cell reconstitution after alpha-beta-depleted transplantation in children. Using unique molecular identifiers, the investigators prepared the TCRbeta library. MiXCR, run by TCRdb on the PCR reads, gives a single entry per CDR3 protein. In the table there are around 450,000 distinct CDR3 sequences, about 40% of which are singletons. Sequencing used PBMCs, obtained before TCRalphabeta/CD19-depleted stem cell transplant. The receptors come from a girl aged 2 to 9 with aplastic anemia, due to receive a stem cell transplant.

The chain combines TRBV20-1 with TRBJ2-5; TRBD1 matches 8 bases. This CDR3 has 14 amino acids. With 1 base clipped from V and 2 bases from J, the junction kept 3 bases outside the gene matches. Germline values: CDR1 DFQATT, CDR2 SNEGSKA (reference sequence). The CDR3 loop is CSARGRGRQETQYF. For the CDR3, the DNA is TGCAGTGCTAGAGGCAGGGGGCGGCAAGAGACCCAGTACTTC.

V usage is TRBV27 and J usage is TRBJ2-1; 7 nucleotides align to TRBD2. The J segment lost 8 bases and the V segment lost 5 bases, leaving 9 bases of the junction unmatched. This CDR3 has 14 residues. CDR1 MNHEY and CDR2 SMNVEV come from the germline V gene (reference sequence). The CDR3 DNA reads as TGTGCCAGCAGTCCGGCGCGGGAGTTATATGAGCAGTTCTTC. Translated, it gives CASSPARELYEQFF.

This clonotype was detected only a few times. V usage is TRBV27 and J usage is TRBJ2-3, with no clear D. Germline CDR1 and CDR2: MNHEY and SMNVEV (reference sequence). This CDR3 contains 14 residues. V lost 4 bases to trimming and J lost 3 bases, with 11 bases between them. The CDR3 DNA is TGTGCCAGCAGTTCCGGACCGTGGACAGATACGCAGTATTTT. Translating it yields CASSSGPWTDTQYF.